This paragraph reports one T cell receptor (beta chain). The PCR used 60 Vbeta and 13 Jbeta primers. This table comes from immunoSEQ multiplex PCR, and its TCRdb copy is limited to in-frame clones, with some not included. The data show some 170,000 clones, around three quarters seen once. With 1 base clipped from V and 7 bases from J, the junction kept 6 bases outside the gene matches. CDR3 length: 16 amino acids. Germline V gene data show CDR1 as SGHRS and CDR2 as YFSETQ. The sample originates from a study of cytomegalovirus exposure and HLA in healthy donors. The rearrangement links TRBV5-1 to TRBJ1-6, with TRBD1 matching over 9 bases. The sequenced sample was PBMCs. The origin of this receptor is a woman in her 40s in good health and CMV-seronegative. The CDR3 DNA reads TGCGCCAGCAGCTTGCAGGGACAGGGCGGGAATTCACCCCTCCACTTT. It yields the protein CASSLQGQGGNSPLHF.